These 5 T cell receptor beta chains were all obtained from the same sample, sequenced in a study of OX40 agonist ivuxolimab in advanced cancers. Library preparation used the immunoSEQ multiplex PCR assay. Drawn from immuneACCESS, this table holds only the in-frame rearrangements with V and J called that TCRdb kept. Clones are partly lost; checked studies trace under half to an unresolved V gene and leave the rest unexplained. This sample gives 45,000 to 50,000 clones in total; around 87% of them show up just once. The top ten hold approximately 2% of the sample. The sample consisted of CD4+ or CD8+ T cells sorted from blood, taken in a trial of the OX40 agonist ivuxolimab. The receptors originated from an adult with an advanced solid tumor such as melanoma, head and neck, liver or kidney cancer.

The rearrangement uses TRBV4-2 and TRBJ1-4; D remains ambiguous. Trimming removed 1 base at V and 1 base at J, with 10 bases between. The CDR3 has 16 amino acids. Per the germline V gene, CDR1 is LGHNA and CDR2 is YNFKEQ. The DNA of the CDR3 is TGTGCCAGCAGCCAAGGGTCATCGCTAACTAATGAAAAACTGTTTTTT. Encoded protein: CASSQGSSLTNEKLFF.

The J gene is TRBJ1-4, the V gene TRBV25-1, with 10 bases aligning to TRBD1. This CDR3 comprises 15 residues. Germline CDR1 MGHDK, CDR2 SYGVNS. V was clipped by 3 bases and J by 10 bases; unmatched bases: 8. This CDR3 is CASSEGDRGGGKLFF. CDR3 sequence (DNA): TGTGCCAGCAGTGAGGGGGACAGGGGCGGTGGAAAACTGTTTTTT. The full variable domain, with the rest looked up from reference TRBV25-1 and TRBJ1-4, is EADIYQTPRYLVIGTGKKITLECSQTMGHDKMYWYQQDPGMELHLIHYSYGVNSTEKGDLSSESTVSRIRTEHFPLTLESARPSHTSQYLCASSEGDRGGGKLFFGSGTQLSVL.

The V and J genes are TRBV7-2 and TRBJ1-2, with unresolved D. CDR1 is SGHTA, CDR2 FQGNSA, per germline. Deletions cut 5 bases from V and 4 bases from J, with 17 bases between. There are 15 residues in the CDR3. The CDR3 loop reads CASSARPESRYGYTF. The CDR3 DNA reads TGTGCCAGCAGCGCTAGACCGGAGTCGCGCTATGGCTACACCTTC.

The rearrangement uses TRBV7-9 and TRBJ1-2; D unclear. Germline V gene sequence: CDR1 SEHNR, CDR2 FQNEAQ (reference sequence). The ends were cut back, 1 base at V and 4 bases at J, with 13 bases in the middle. There are 15 residues in the CDR3. The CDR3 coding sequence is TGTGCCAGCAGCTTAGGGTGGGATTCGGGCTATGGCTACACCTTC. It codes for CASSLGWDSGYGYTF.

The chain has TRBV6-1 and TRBJ1-2; D remains unclear. This CDR3 spans 12 amino acids. With 0 bases removed from V and 4 bases from J, the gap between germline ends came to 3 bases. Germline CDR1 and CDR2: MNHNS and SASEGT. The CDR3 bases are TGTGCCAGCAGTGAAGCCTTCTATGGCTACACCTTC. This translates into CASSEAFYGYTF.